These 27 T cell receptor beta chains were sequenced from one sample in a study of chemoradiotherapy in HPV16-positive cancers. TCRdb's copy holds only in-frame clones and misses some; the assay was immunoSEQ multiplex PCR. The sample carries 5,000 or so clones, roughly 77% recorded once. This specimen consisted of tumor tissue, obtained from a patient who underwent chemoradiotherapy. These receptors came from a human donor with HPV-associated anogenital cancer.

The chain recombines TRBV28 with TRBJ1-2; 11 bases align to TRBD1. Unmatched junction bases numbered 5, after V lost 4 bases and J lost 4 bases. CDR3 length: 15 amino acids. Per germline, CDR1 MDHEN and CDR2 SYDVKM. In DNA, the CDR3 is TGTGCCAGCAGTTCACCGGGACAGGGGGGCTATGGCTACACCTTC. Translating gives CASSSPGQGGYGYTF.

In this sample, this clone turned up a few times. V gene TRBV25-1 combines with J gene TRBJ1-1; weak D call: TRBD1 (5 bases). Germline values: CDR1 MGHDK, CDR2 SYGVNS. This CDR3 is built from 15 residues. Deletions cut 7 bases from V and 1 base from J, with 16 bases between. CDR3 in DNA: TGTGCCAGCAATCCCCGGGGCCTGGGGAACACTGAAGCTTTCTTT. Translated: CASNPRGLGNTEAFF.

This clone has just a few counts. The genes are TRBV4-1 and TRBJ1-2; D is uncertain. CDR3 size: 15 residues. The V and J ends lost 0 bases and 2 bases respectively, with 10 bases between them. Germline lookup yields CDR1 MGHRA and CDR2 YSYEKL. The CDR3 protein is CASSQDSATNYGYTF. For the CDR3, the DNA is TGCGCCAGCAGCCAAGACTCAGCTACGAACTATGGCTACACCTTC.

The chain is built from TRBV7-9 and TRBJ2-1; the D gene is possibly TRBD2 (6 bases). Trimming stripped 0 bases from V and 6 bases from J, with 9 bases between. This CDR3 is built from 14 residues. Germline V gene sequence: CDR1 SEHNR, CDR2 FQNEAQ (reference sequence). DNA for the CDR3: TGTGCCAGCAGCTTAGCGGGAGGTGGCAATGAGCAGTTCTTC. Translation: CASSLAGGGNEQFF.

The CDR3 region is CASSLTRDRYTF. CDR3 nucleotides: TGTGCCAGCAGCTTAACCAGGGATCGCTACACCTTC. The genes are TRBV7-2 and TRBJ1-2; D might be TRBD1 (5 bases). Per germline, CDR1 SGHTA and CDR2 FQGNSA. Trimming shortened V by 2 bases and J by 9 bases, and 10 bases separated the two germline ends. There are 12 residues in the CDR3.

The chain uses TRBV10-3 and TRBJ2-7; 13 bases are a match to TRBD2. The junction had 12 bases not matched to a gene; V was cut back by 1 base and J by 3 bases. Germline CDR1 ENHRY, CDR2 SYGVKD. This CDR3 comprises 19 residues. The CDR3 loop is CAISEWMGTSGIFGYEQYF. The CDR3 region has the DNA TGTGCCATCAGTGAGTGGATGGGGACTAGCGGGATCTTCGGCTACGAGCAGTACTTC.

This clone was counted a few times. The gene calls are TRBV5-4 and TRBJ1-1, with D hard to call. With 4 bases removed from V and 2 bases from J, the gap between germline ends came to 18 bases. The CDR3 is 16 residues long. Germline V gives CDR1 SGHNT, CDR2 YYREEE (reference sequence). The CDR3: CASSPEAFSGNTEAFF. In DNA, the CDR3 is TGTGCCAGCAGCCCTGAAGCGTTCTCGGGCAACACTGAAGCTTTCTTT.

This chain uses TRBV5-1 with TRBJ2-2, with a tentative D call TRBD2 (6 bases). The V and J ends lost 5 bases and 3 bases respectively, with 14 bases between them. The germline CDR1 and CDR2 sequences are SGHRS and YFSETQ. The CDR3 contains 15 residues. The CDR3 spells CASRNRTTYTGELFF. CDR3 in DNA: TGCGCCAGCAGAAACCGGACTACTTACACCGGGGAGCTGTTTTTT.

CDR3 DNA sequence: TGTGCCTGGAGCCTGGCAGGGGGAGGAGGCACTGAAGCTTTCTTT. This translates into CAWSLAGGGGTEAFF. The chain is built from TRBV30 and TRBJ1-1, with 7 positions matching TRBD1. Germline CDR1 reads GTSNPN; CDR2 reads SVGIG (reference sequence). V was clipped by 3 bases and J by 4 bases; unmatched bases: 11. The CDR3 has 15 residues.

The chain combines TRBV7-2 with TRBJ2-7; D may be TRBD1 (6 bases). V lost 5 bases and J lost 4, with 12 bases in between. Germline CDR1 is SGHTA and CDR2 is FQGNSA. The CDR3 covers 13 residues. CDR3 sequence reads: CASSATQGYEQYF. The CDR3, as DNA: TGTGCCAGCAGCGCTACCCAGGGGTACGAGCAGTACTTC.

The chain links TRBV6-5 to TRBJ2-3; TRBD1 agrees at 7 bases. J was trimmed by 4 bases and V by 5 bases; bases with no gene match: 9. Germline lookup yields CDR1 MNHEY and CDR2 SVGAGI. This CDR3 has 15 residues. This CDR3 is CASSKGQLVADTQYF. Here the CDR3 DNA reads TGTGCCAGCAGTAAGGGACAGCTCGTCGCAGATACGCAGTATTTT.

This clone was detected a few times. The genes are TRBV7-2 and TRBJ1-6; a possible D gene is TRBD1 (5 bases). The CDR3 totals 13 residues. V shed 5 bases and J shed 8 bases, with 10 bases lying between them. CDR1 and CDR2 (germline): SGHTA, FQGNSA. The CDR3 DNA is TGTGCCAGCAGCGCCGTACAGGATTCACCCCTCCACTTT. It is translated as CASSAVQDSPLHF. Looking up the rest from reference TRBV7-2 and TRBJ1-6 gives the full variable domain: GAGVSQSPSNKVTEKGKDVELRCDPISGHTALYWYRQSLGQGLEFLIYFQGNSAPDKSGLPSDRFSAERTGGSVSTLTIQRTQQEDSAVYLCASSAVQDSPLHFGNGTRLTVT.

The chain combines TRBV5-1 with TRBJ2-7; TRBD2 aligns across 13 bases. The CDR3 is made up of 15 amino acids. With 3 bases clipped from V and 3 bases from J, the junction kept 3 bases outside the gene matches. Germline CDR1 and CDR2: SGHRS and YFSETQ. CDR3 DNA: TGCGCCAGCAGCTCGGGACTAGCGGGGTACTACGAGCAGTACTTC. Its protein is CASSSGLAGYYEQYF.

The J gene is TRBJ2-1, the V gene TRBV4-1; a weak D match, TRBD1 (6 bases). V was clipped by 4 bases and J by 8 bases, with 9 bases between them. Germline V lookup: CDR1 MGHRA, CDR2 YSYEKL. The CDR3 loop spans 12 amino acids. The CDR3 DNA follows: TGCGCCAGCAGCCGACACAGGGATGAGCAGTTCTTC. This gives the protein CASSRHRDEQFF.

This clone was seen a single time. V is TRBV27 and J is TRBJ1-2, with D possibly TRBD1 on 5 matching bases. CDR1 MNHEY and CDR2 SMNVEV come from the germline V gene (reference sequence). This CDR3 contains 14 residues. V lost 6 bases and J lost 8, with 19 bases in between. CDR3 amino acids: CASRARTSGGGYTF. The DNA for the CDR3 is TGTGCCAGCAGGGCCAGGACATCCGGAGGGGGCTACACCTTC.

The chain joins TRBV6-1 to TRBJ2-1; 9 bases align to TRBD1. Trimming cost V 2 bases and J 5 bases; bases outside gene matches: 4. CDR3 length: 15 amino acids. Germline-derived CDR1 and CDR2 are MNHNS and SASEGT. DNA for the CDR3: TGTGCCAGCAGTGAAAGGGGGACAGGGAACAATGAGCAGTTCTTC. Its translation is CASSERGTGNNEQFF.

This chain links TRBV6-5 with TRBJ1-1, with D tentatively TRBD1 (6 bases). The CDR3 sequence is 15 residues long. CDR1 is MNHEY and CDR2 is SVGAGI in the germline V gene. V lost 4 bases, J lost 1 base, and 13 bases lay in between. CDR3 sequence reads: CASSSTGRGNTEAFF. Here the CDR3 DNA reads TGTGCCAGCAGTTCAACAGGGAGGGGGAACACTGAAGCTTTCTTT.

The chain links TRBV19 to TRBJ2-3, with no clear D. CDR1 and CDR2 (germline): LNHDA, SQIVND (reference sequence). V was trimmed by 9 bases and J by 0 bases, leaving 4 bases between them. The CDR3 runs 11 residues. Here the CDR3 DNA reads TGTGCCAGCCAAAGCACAGATACGCAGTATTTT. It is translated as CASQSTDTQYF.

The chain joins TRBV19 to TRBJ1-1; TRBD1 might be the D (5 bases). There are 13 residues in the CDR3. CDR1 and CDR2 from the germline V gene are LNHDA and SQIVND (reference sequence). The V end lost 5 bases, the J end lost 5 bases, and 12 bases lay between the germline ends. In DNA, the CDR3 is TGTGCCAGTAGTCCAGGGTACTGGACTGAAGCTTTCTTT. It specifies CASSPGYWTEAFF. The full variable domain, in which reference TRBV19 and TRBJ1-1 provide the parts outside the CDR3, is DGGITQSPKYLFRKEGQNVTLSCEQNLNHDAMYWYRQDPGQGLRLIYYSQIVNDFQKGDIAEGYSVSREKKESFPLTVTSAQKNPTAFYLCASSPGYWTEAFFGQGTRLTVV.

This clone was seen a handful of times. This same CDR3 is encoded by further DNA sequences in the sample. The chain carries TRBV9 and TRBJ1-1; D unclear. CDR3 size: 14 residues. Trimming took off 0 bases at V and 0 bases at J, with 6 bases between the two ends. Germline loops: CDR1 SGDLS, CDR2 YYNGEE. DNA for the CDR3: TGTGCCAGCAGCGTAGATCTGATGAACACTGAAGCTTTCTTT. Translated, it gives CASSVDLMNTEAFF.

The chain recombines TRBV5-1 with TRBJ2-2, with D unresolved. CDR1 is SGHRS and CDR2 is YFSETQ in the germline V gene. CDR3 length equals 13 residues. Trimming took 0 bases from V and 4 from J, leaving 4 bases between them. CDR3 nucleotides: TGCGCCAGCAGCTTGGCTACCACCGGGGAGCTGTTTTTT. Its translation is CASSLATTGELFF.

V is TRBV2 and J is TRBJ2-7, with TRBD1 identical over 7 bases. There are 13 residues in the CDR3. From germline, CDR1 is SNHLY and CDR2 FYNNEI. Trimming at V came to 7 bases and at J to 6 bases, leaving 9 bases not matched to a gene. The chain's CDR3 is CASTRTGPREQYF. The DNA of the CDR3 is TGTGCCAGCACTAGGACAGGACCACGCGAGCAGTACTTC.

This chain links TRBV19 with TRBJ1-6; D remains unclear. V gave up 6 bases and J gave up 5 bases, with 8 bases separating them. The CDR3 is 13 residues long. Germline loops: CDR1 LNHDA, CDR2 SQIVND (reference sequence). Here the CDR3 reads CASRAVDNSPLHF. The CDR3 coding sequence is TGTGCCAGTAGGGCAGTCGATAATTCACCCCTCCACTTT.

In this sample, this clone turned up a few times. The V gene is TRBV6-5, the J gene TRBJ1-2; 7 bases fit TRBD1. There are 13 residues in the CDR3. Germline-derived CDR1 and CDR2 are MNHEY and SVGAGI. Trimming removed 6 bases from V and 8 bases from J; junction bases left unmatched: 9. The CDR3 loop reads CASRRQQGLGYTF. CDR3 in DNA: TGTGCCAGCAGGCGGCAACAGGGGTTAGGCTACACCTTC.

The chain links TRBV7-2 to TRBJ1-1; 8 nucleotides agree with TRBD1. The length of the CDR3 is 16 residues. Looked up from germline, CDR1 is SGHTA and CDR2 is FQGNSA. The ends lost 1 base at V and 1 base at J; junction bases unmatched: 5. CDR3 amino acids: CASSLGPRGQNTEAFF. The CDR3 DNA is TGTGCCAGCAGCTTAGGACCCAGGGGGCAGAACACTGAAGCTTTCTTT. The full variable domain, with the rest looked up from reference TRBV7-2 and TRBJ1-1, is GAGVSQSPSNKVTEKGKDVELRCDPISGHTALYWYRQSLGQGLEFLIYFQGNSAPDKSGLPSDRFSAERTGGSVSTLTIQRTQQEDSAVYLCASSLGPRGQNTEAFFGQGTRLTVV.

This clone was observed once. J is TRBJ2-1 and V is TRBV5-1; 12 bases fit TRBD2. This CDR3 is 19 amino acids long. After removal of 5 bases from V and 0 bases from J, the junction contained 12 bases not matched to a gene. Germline V gene data show CDR1 as SGHRS and CDR2 as YFSETQ. The CDR3 bases are TGCGCCAGCAGTTACCCGGGACTAGCGGGCTCCAGCTCCTACAATGAGCAGTTCTTC. Its translation: CASSYPGLAGSSSYNEQFF. The full variable domain, with the rest looked up from reference TRBV5-1 and TRBJ2-1, is KAGVTQTPRYLIKTRGQQVTLSCSPISGHRSVSWYQQTPGQGLQFLFEYFSETQRNKGNFPGRFSGRQFSNSRSEMNVSTLELGDSALYLCASSYPGLAGSSSYNEQFFGPGTRLTVL.

The chain links TRBV19 to TRBJ1-5; D possibly corresponds to TRBD1 (5 bases). This CDR3 has 15 amino acids. The germline V gene has CDR1 LNHDA and CDR2 SQIVND (reference sequence). The V and J ends lost 5 bases and 4 bases respectively, with 15 bases between them. CDR3 protein: CASSPPIRGNQPQHF. The CDR3 bases are TGTGCCAGTAGTCCACCAATTCGGGGGAATCAGCCCCAGCATTTT.